This T cell receptor beta chain emerged from a study of CD8 T cells in ankylosing spondylitis. Study-wide findings and caveats: Characteristic, it appeared, of ankylosing spondylitis blood was a TCR beta motif of fewer than 10 highly homologous variants. From matched ankylosing spondylitis synovial fluid, disease-linked clones were reportedly recovered at significantly enriched levels.

On this clonotype: Antigen specificity is unknown.

Quantitative molecular-barcoded 5'-RACE generated the TCR beta libraries. Via MiXCR, TCRdb re-called the 5' RACE reads, giving one row per CDR3 protein. The sample records under 950,000 distinct CDR3 sequences, roughly 20% being singletons. CDR3 length: 14 amino acids. V dropped 5 bases and J dropped 2 bases, with 13 bases sitting between them. Germline V CDR1 and CDR2: SGHNT, YENEEA. This chain joins TRBV11-3 and TRBJ2-7; D gene unclear. The sample consisted of blood, either unsorted or a sorted T cell fraction (not recorded which). This TCR was sampled from a male donor with ankylosing spondylitis. CDR3 DNA sequence: TGTGCCAGCAGCCGCAGTCTATCTACCTACGAGCAGTACTTC. It encodes CASSRSLSTYEQYF.